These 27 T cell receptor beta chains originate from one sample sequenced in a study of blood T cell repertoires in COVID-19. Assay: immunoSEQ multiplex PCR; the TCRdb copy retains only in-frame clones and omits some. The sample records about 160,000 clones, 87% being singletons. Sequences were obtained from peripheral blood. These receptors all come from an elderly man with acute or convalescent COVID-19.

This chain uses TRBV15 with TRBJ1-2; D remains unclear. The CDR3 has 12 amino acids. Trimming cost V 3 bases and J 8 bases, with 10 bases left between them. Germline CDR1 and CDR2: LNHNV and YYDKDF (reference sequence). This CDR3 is CATSRGPEGYTF. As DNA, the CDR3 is TGTGCCACCAGCAGGGGTCCGGAGGGCTACACCTTC.

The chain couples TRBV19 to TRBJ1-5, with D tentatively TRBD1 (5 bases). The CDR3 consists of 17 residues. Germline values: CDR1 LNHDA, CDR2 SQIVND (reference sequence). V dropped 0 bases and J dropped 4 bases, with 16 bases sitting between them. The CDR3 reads CASSIELAGIGNQPQHF. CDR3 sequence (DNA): TGTGCCAGTAGTATAGAATTAGCAGGGATAGGGAATCAGCCCCAGCATTTT.

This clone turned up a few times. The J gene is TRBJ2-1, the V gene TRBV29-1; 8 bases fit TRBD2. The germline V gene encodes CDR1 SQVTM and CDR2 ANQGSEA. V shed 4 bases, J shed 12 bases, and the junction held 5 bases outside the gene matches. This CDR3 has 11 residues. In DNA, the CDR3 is TGCAGCGTTGTCTCCGCGGGGGGGCAGTTCTTC. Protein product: CSVVSAGGQFF.

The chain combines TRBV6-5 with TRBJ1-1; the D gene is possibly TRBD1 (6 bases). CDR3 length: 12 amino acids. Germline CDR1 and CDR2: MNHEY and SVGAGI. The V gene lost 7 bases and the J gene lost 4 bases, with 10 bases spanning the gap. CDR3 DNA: TGTGCCAGCAAACTACAGGGCACTGAAGCTTTCTTT. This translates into CASKLQGTEAFF.

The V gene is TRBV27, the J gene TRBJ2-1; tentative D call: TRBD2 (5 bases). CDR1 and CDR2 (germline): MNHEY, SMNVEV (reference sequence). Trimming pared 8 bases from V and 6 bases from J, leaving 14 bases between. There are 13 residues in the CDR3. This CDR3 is CASGRPRGNEQFF. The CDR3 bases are TGTGCCAGCGGGAGACCGAGAGGCAATGAGCAGTTCTTC.

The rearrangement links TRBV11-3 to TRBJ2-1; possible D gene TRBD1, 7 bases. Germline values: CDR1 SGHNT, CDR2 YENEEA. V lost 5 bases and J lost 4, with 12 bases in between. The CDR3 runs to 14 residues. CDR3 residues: CASSPGGTYNEQFF. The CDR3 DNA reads TGTGCCAGCAGCCCAGGGGGGACTTACAATGAGCAGTTCTTC.

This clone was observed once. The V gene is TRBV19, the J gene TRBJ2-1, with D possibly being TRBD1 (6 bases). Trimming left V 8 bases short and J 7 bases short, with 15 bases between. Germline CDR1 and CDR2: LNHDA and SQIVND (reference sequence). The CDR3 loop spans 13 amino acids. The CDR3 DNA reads TGTGCCAGTGCCTCGACAGGCATAAATGAGCAGTTCTTC. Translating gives CASASTGINEQFF.

In nucleotides, the CDR3 is TGTGCCACCAGTGATGCGGGGCCAGAGACCCAGTACTTC. Protein: CATSDAGPETQYF. V usage is TRBV24-1 and J usage is TRBJ2-5; D perhaps matches TRBD2 (6 bases). V was cut by 3 bases and J by 4 bases, with 8 bases left in between. This CDR3 is 13 amino acids long. The germline V gene encodes CDR1 KGHDR and CDR2 SFDVKD.

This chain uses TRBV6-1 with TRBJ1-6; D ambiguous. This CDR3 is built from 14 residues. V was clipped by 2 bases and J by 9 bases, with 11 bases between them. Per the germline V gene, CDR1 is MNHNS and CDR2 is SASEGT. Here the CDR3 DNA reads TGTGCCAGCAGTGAAATTACGAGTATTTCACCCCTCCACTTT. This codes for CASSEITSISPLHF.

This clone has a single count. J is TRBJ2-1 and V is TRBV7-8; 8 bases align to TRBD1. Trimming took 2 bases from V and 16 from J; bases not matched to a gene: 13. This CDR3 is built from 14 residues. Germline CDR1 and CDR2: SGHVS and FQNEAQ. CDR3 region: CASSLRETGDPSFF. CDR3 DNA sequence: TGTGCCAGCAGCTTAAGAGAGACAGGGGATCCTTCTTTCTTC.

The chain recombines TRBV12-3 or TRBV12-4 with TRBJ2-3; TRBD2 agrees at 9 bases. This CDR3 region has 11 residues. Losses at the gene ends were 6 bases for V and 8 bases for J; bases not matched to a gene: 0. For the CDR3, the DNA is TGTGCCAGCAGGCGGGGGGGTACGCAGTATTTT. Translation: CASRRGGTQYF.

This CDR3 reads CASSGSGQNYGYTF. DNA for the CDR3: TGTGCCAGCAGCGGCTCGGGACAAAACTATGGCTACACCTTC. The chain joins TRBV5-4 to TRBJ1-2; D possibly corresponds to TRBD1 (6 bases). From germline, CDR1 is SGHNT and CDR2 YYREEE (reference sequence). V lost 4 bases and J lost 2, with 12 bases in between. The CDR3 sequence is 14 residues long.

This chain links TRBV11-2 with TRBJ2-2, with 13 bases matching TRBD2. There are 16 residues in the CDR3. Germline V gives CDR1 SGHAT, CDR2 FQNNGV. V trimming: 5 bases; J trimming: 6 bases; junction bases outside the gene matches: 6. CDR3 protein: CASSPRLAGGAGELFF. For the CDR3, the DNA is TGTGCCAGCAGCCCCAGACTAGCGGGGGGTGCCGGGGAGCTGTTTTTT.

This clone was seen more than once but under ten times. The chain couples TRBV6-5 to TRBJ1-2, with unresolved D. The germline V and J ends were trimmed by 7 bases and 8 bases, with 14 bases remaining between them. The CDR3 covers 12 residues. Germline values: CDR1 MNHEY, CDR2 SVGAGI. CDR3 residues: CASTNLGEGYTF. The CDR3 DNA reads TGTGCCAGCACTAACCTAGGTGAAGGCTACACCTTC.

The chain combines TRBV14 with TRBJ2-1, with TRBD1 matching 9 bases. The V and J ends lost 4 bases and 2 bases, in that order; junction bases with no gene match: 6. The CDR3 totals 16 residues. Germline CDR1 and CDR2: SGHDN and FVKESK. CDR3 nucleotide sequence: TGTGCCAGCAGCCGAAAACAGGGGGCGGCCTACAATGAGCAGTTCTTC. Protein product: CASSRKQGAAYNEQFF.

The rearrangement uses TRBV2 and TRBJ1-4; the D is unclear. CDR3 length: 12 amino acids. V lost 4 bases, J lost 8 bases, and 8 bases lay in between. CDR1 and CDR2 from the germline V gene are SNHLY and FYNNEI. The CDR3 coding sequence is TGTGCCAGCAGTGGCCAGAACGAAAAACTGTTTTTT. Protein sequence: CASSGQNEKLFF.

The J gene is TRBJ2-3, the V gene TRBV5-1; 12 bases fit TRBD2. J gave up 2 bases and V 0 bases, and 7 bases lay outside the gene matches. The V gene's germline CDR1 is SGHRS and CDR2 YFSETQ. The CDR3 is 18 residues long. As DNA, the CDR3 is TGCGCCAGCAGCTTGGGTAGGACTAGCGGGGAACTCACAGATACGCAGTATTTT. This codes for CASSLGRTSGELTDTQYF.

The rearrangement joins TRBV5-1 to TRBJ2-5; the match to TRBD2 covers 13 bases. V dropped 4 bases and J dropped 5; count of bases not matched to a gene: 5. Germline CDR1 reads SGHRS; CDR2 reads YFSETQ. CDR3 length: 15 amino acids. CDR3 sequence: CASSRTSGSEETQYF. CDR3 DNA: TGCGCCAGCAGCCGGACTAGCGGGAGTGAGGAGACCCAGTACTTC.

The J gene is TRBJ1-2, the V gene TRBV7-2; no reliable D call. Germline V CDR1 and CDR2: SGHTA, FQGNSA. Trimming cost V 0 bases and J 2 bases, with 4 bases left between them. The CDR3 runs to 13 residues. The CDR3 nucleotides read TGTGCCAGCAGCTTAGCACAGAACTATGGCTACACCTTC. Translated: CASSLAQNYGYTF.

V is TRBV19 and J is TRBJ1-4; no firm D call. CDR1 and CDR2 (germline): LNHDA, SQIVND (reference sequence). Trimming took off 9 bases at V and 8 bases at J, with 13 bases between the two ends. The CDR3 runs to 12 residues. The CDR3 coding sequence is TGTGCCAGCGCAAGTAAGGAGGAAAAACTGTTTTTT. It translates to CASASKEEKLFF.

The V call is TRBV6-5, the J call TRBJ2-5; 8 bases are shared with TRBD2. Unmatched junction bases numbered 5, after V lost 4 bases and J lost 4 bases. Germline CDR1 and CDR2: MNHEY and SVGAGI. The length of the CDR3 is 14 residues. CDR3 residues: CASSWRGASETQYF. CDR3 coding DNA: TGTGCCAGCAGTTGGCGGGGGGCCTCAGAGACCCAGTACTTC.

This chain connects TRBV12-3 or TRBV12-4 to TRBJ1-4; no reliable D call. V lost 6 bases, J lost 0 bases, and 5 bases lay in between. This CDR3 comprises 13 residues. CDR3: CASRRSTNEKLFF. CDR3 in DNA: TGTGCCAGCAGACGGTCAACTAATGAAAAACTGTTTTTT.

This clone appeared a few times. Here the CDR3 DNA reads TGTGCCTGGGACGTGGGAGGGGAAGGCTACACCTTC. The encoded protein is CAWDVGGEGYTF. This chain connects TRBV30 to TRBJ1-2; D is possibly TRBD1 (5 bases). The ends were cut back, 5 bases at V and 8 bases at J, with 15 bases in the middle. CDR3 length: 12 amino acids. The germline V gene has CDR1 GTSNPN and CDR2 SVGIG (reference sequence).

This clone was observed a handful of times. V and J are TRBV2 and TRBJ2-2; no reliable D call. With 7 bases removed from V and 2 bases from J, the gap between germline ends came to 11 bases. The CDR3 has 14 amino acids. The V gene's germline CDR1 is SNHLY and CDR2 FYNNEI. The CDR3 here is CASTSIRNTGELFF. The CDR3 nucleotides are TGTGCCAGCACATCTATTAGAAACACCGGGGAGCTGTTTTTT.

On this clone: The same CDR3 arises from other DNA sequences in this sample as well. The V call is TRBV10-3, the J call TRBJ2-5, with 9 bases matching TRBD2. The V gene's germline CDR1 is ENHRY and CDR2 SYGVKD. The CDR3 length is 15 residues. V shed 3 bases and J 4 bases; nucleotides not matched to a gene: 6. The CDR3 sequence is CAISDGGRGGETQYF. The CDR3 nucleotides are TGTGCCATCAGTGATGGGGGGCGGGGGGGAGAGACCCAGTACTTC.

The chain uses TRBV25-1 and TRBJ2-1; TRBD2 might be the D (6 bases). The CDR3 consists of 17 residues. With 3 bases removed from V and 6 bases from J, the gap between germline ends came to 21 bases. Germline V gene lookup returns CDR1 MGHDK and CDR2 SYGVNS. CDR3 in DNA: TGTGCCAGCAGTGAGCCGGCAGGGAGCGGGCGAATCAATGAGCAGTTCTTC. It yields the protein CASSEPAGSGRINEQFF.

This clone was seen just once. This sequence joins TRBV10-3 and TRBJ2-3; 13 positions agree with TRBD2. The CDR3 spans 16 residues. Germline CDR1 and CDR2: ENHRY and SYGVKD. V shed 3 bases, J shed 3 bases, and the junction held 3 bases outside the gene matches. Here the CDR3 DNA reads TGTGCCATCAGTGACCCGACTAGCGGGGGGACAGATACGCAGTATTTT. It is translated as CAISDPTSGGTDTQYF.